This T cell receptor (beta chain) was recorded in a study of patients and donors after allogeneic stem cell transplantation. A single record per CDR3 protein comes from TCRdb applying MiXCR to the RT-PCR reads. The table includes 800,000 to 1,000,000 distinct CDR3 sequences, over 15% detected once. This CDR3 has 14 amino acids. Germline V CDR1 and CDR2: DFQATT, SNEGSKA (reference sequence). J lost 2 bases, V lost 3 bases, and 7 bases had no gene match. In its sample, this clonotype was seen many times. V and J are TRBV20-1 and TRBJ2-7, with TRBD2 matching 7 bases. Material for sequencing was blood, either unsorted or a sorted T cell fraction (not recorded which). The sequence derives from a human donor who was either an allogeneic HSCT recipient or a stem cell or donor lymphocyte infusion donor (not recorded which). It is not recorded whose cells these are; they may come from a transplant donor. The CDR3, as DNA: TGCAGTGCTAGTGAGGCTAGCGGAACCTACGAGCAGTACTTC. Translated: CSASEASGTYEQYF.